This TCR beta chain was sequenced in a study of vaccination and CD4 T cells after COVID-19. Researchers used the Oncomine TCR Beta short-read assay to sequence DNA from cultured CD4+ T cells. Researchers extracted genomic DNA from CD4+ T cells that had been cultured. Each CDR3 protein gets one entry after TCRdb re-called the PCR reads with MiXCR. The sample yields approximately 20,000 distinct CDR3 sequences, 56% seen once. Treatment denoted: roughly 11-day PBMC culture with coronavirus spike peptide pools or control peptides (ViraFEST assay). The culture of 2 million to 2.5 million PBMCs per well included about 9.7 IU/ml IL-2 and approximately 10 ug/ml peptide pools. With 1 base clipped from V and 13 bases from J, the junction kept 13 bases outside the gene matches. This CDR3 comprises 14 residues. Germline CDR1 DFQATT, CDR2 SNEGSKA (reference sequence). Notes on this clonotype: Its antigen remains unknown.

The clonotype comes from a human donor who had recovered from COVID-19. This chain joins TRBV20-1 and TRBJ2-4; TRBD1 matches at 7 bases. Material: CD4+ T cells from blood, cultured in vitro. The CDR3 region has the DNA TGCAGTGCTAGAGCTAATGGGCAGGGGGTGGCACAGTACTTC. This sequence encodes CSARANGQGVAQYF.